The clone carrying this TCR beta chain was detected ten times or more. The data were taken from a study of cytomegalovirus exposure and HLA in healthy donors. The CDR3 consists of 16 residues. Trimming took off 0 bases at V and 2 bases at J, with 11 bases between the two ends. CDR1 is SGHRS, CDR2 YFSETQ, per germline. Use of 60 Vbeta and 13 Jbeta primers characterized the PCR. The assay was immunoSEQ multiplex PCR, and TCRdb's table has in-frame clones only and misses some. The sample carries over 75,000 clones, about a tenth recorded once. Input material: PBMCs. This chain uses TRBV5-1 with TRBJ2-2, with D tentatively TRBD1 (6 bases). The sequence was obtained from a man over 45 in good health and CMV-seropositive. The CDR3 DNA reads TGCGCCAGCAGCTTGGGGGACATTCTTAACACCGGGGAGCTGTTTTTT. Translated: CASSLGDILNTGELFF. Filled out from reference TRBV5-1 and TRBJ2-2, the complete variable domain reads KAGVTQTPRYLIKTRGQQVTLSCSPISGHRSVSWYQQTPGQGLQFLFEYFSETQRNKGNFPGRFSGRQFSNSRSEMNVSTLELGDSALYLCASSLGDILNTGELFFGEGSRLTVL.